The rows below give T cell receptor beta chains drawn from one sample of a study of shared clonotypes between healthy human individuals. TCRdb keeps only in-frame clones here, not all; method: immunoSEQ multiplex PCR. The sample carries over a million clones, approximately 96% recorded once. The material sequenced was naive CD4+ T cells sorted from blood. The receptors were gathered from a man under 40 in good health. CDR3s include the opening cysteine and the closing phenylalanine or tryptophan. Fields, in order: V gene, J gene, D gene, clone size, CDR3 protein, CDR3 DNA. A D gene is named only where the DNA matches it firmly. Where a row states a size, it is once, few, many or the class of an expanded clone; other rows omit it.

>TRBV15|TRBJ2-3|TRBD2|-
CATGFGTSGSTDTQYF
TGTGCCACCGGGTTTGGGACTAGCGGAAGCACAGATACGCAGTATTTT
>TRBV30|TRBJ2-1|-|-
CAWSTPKEQFF
TGTGCCTGGAGTACCCCAAAGGAGCAGTTCTTC
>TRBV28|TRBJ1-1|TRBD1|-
CASSSPGTGGFEAFF
TGTGCCAGCAGTTCCCCAGGGACAGGGGGCTTTGAAGCTTTCTTT
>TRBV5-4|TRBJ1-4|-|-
CASREAAHEKLFF
TGTGCCAGCAGGGAGGCCGCCCATGAAAAACTGTTTTTT
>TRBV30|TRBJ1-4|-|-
CAWSHPTNEKLFF
TGTGCCTGGAGTCACCCAACTAATGAAAAACTGTTTTTT
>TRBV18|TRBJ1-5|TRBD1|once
CASSRAQGSNQPQHF
TGTGCCAGCTCCCGAGCACAGGGGAGCAATCAGCCCCAGCATTTT
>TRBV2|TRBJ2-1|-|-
CASNSHPRENEQFF
TGTGCCAGCAACTCCCACCCCCGGGAGAATGAGCAGTTCTTC
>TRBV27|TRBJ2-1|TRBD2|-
CASSLSAASGTYEQFF
TGTGCCAGCAGTTTATCAGCGGCTAGCGGGACTTATGAGCAGTTCTTC
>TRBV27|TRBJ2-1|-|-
CASSRQPSLGYNEQFF
TGTGCCAGCAGTCGGCAACCTAGCTTAGGCTACAATGAGCAGTTCTTC
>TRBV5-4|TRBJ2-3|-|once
CASWSEGGGPGYTQYF
TGTGCCAGCTGGAGCGAGGGGGGAGGGCCCGGTTATACGCAGTATTTT
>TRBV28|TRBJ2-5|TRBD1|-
CASSEPQPQGFQETQYF
TGTGCCAGCAGTGAACCACAACCACAGGGGTTCCAAGAGACCCAGTACTTC
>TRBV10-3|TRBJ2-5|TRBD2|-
CAISEGSLAGLAVQETQYF
TGTGCCATCAGTGAAGGGTCTTTAGCGGGATTGGCTGTACAAGAGACCCAGTACTTC
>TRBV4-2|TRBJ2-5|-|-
CASSQGSVGETQYF
TGTGCCAGCAGCCAAGGTTCGGTCGGCGAGACCCAGTACTTC
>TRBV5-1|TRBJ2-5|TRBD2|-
CASSLAVTSGSGETQYF
TGCGCCAGCAGCTTGGCCGTCACTAGCGGGAGCGGGGAGACCCAGTACTTC
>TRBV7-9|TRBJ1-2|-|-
CASSLFPDNNYGYTF
TGTGCCAGCAGCTTATTCCCCGACAATAACTATGGCTACACCTTC
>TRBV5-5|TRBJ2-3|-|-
CASSLASDTQYF
TGTGCCAGCAGCTTGGCATCAGATACGCAGTATTTT
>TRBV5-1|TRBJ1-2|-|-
CASSLESGTNYGYTF
TGCGCCAGCAGCTTGGAGTCAGGAACTAACTATGGCTACACCTTC
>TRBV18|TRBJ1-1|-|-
CASSPAQNTEAFF
TGTGCCAGCTCACCCGCCCAGAACACTGAAGCTTTCTTT
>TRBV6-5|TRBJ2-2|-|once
CASRVAVPTGELFF
TGTGCCAGCAGGGTCGCCGTCCCCACCGGGGAGCTGTTTTTT
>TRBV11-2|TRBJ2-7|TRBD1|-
CASSSRDREVHEQYF
TGTGCCAGCAGCTCCAGGGACAGGGAGGTCCACGAGCAGTACTTC
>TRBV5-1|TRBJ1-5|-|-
CASSPDGGRGNQPQHF
TGCGCCAGCAGCCCGGACGGAGGACGGGGCAATCAGCCCCAGCATTTT
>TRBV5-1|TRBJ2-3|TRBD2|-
CASNSGTSGSTDTQYF
TGCGCCAGCAACTCTGGGACTAGCGGAAGCACAGATACGCAGTATTTT
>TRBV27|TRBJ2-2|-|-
CASTSKGELFF
TGTGCCAGCACCTCCAAAGGGGAGCTGTTTTTT
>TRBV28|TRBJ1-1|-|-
CASSPNTEAFF
TGTGCCAGCAGTCCCAACACTGAAGCTTTCTTT
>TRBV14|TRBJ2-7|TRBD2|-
CASSLGLASYEQYF
TGTGCCAGCAGCCTAGGACTAGCCTCCTACGAGCAGTACTTC
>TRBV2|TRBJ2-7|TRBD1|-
CASSEGDRIIYEQYF
TGTGCCAGCAGTGAGGGGGACAGGATCATCTACGAGCAGTACTTC
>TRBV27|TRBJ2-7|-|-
CASSFARTSRGSYEQYF
TGTGCCAGCAGTTTTGCCAGGACTAGCAGGGGGAGCTACGAGCAGTACTTC
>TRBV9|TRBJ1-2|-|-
CASSVDVRGTSYGYTF
TGTGCCAGCAGCGTAGATGTACGTGGGACTTCCTATGGCTACACCTTC
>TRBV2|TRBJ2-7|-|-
CASSAEYEQYF
TGTGCCAGCAGTGCAGAATACGAGCAGTACTTC
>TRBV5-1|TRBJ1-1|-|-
CASSPGPAPEAFF
TGCGCCAGCAGCCCTGGCCCCGCTCCTGAAGCTTTCTTT
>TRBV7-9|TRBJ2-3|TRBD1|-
CASSLGDGQGSYDTQYF
TGTGCCAGCAGCTTAGGGGACGGACAGGGGTCGTACGATACGCAGTATTTT
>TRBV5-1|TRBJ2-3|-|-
CASSRDSTDTQYF
TGCGCCAGCTCCCGGGACTCCACAGATACGCAGTATTTT
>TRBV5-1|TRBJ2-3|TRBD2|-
CASSPRTSGISTDTQYF
TGCGCCAGCAGCCCTCGGACTAGCGGGATTAGCACAGATACGCAGTATTTT
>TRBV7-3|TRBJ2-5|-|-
CASSLIPGQETQYF
TGTGCCAGCAGCTTAATTCCGGGCCAAGAGACCCAGTACTTC
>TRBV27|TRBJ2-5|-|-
CASSLSWGFQETQYF
TGTGCCAGCAGTTTATCGTGGGGGTTCCAAGAGACCCAGTACTTC
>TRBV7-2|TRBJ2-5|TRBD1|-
CASRGLRDRAETQYF
TGTGCCAGCAGAGGGTTACGGGACAGGGCGGAGACCCAGTACTTC
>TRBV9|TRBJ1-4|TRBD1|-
CASSVGTGEGKLFF
TGTGCCAGCAGCGTAGGGACAGGGGAGGGAAAACTGTTTTTT
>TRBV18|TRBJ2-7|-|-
CASSPPGLGGGAGSYEQYF
TGTGCCAGCTCACCACCCGGCCTTGGTGGGGGGGCGGGGTCCTACGAGCAGTACTTC
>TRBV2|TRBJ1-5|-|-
CASRTDNQPQHF
TGTGCCAGTAGGACGGACAATCAGCCCCAGCATTTT
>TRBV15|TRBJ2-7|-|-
CATSRDTAARTYEQYF
TGTGCCACCAGCAGAGATACGGCGGCGAGAACCTACGAGCAGTACTTC
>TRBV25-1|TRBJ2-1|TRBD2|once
CASRSTSGSSYNEQFF
TGTGCCAGCAGATCCACTAGCGGGAGCTCCTACAATGAGCAGTTCTTC
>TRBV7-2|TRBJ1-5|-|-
CASSWSAHQPQHF
TGTGCCAGCAGCTGGTCAGCCCACCAGCCCCAGCATTTT
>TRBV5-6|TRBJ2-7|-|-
CASTPTPRQRRSGSYEQYF
TGTGCCAGCACCCCAACCCCTCGGCAGCGGCGTAGCGGCTCCTACGAGCAGTACTTC
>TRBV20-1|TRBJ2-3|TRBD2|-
CSLAGADTQYF
TGCAGCTTAGCGGGAGCAGATACGCAGTATTTT
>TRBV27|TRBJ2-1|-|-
CATLRGQSYNEQFF
TGTGCCACCCTTCGGGGCCAAAGCTACAATGAGCAGTTCTTC
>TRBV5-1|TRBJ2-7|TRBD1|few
CASSLVPGQGYEQYF
TGCGCCAGCAGCTTGGTGCCGGGACAGGGCTACGAGCAGTACTTC
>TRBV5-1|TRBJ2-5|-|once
CASSSNGTQETQYF
TGCGCCAGCAGCTCAAACGGGACACAAGAGACCCAGTACTTC
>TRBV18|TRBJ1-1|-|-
CASSPSGLEWAFF
TGTGCCAGCTCACCATCAGGACTAGAATGGGCTTTCTTT
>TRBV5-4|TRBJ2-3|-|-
CASSLDPNTDTQYF
TGTGCCAGCAGCTTAGACCCCAACACAGATACGCAGTATTTT
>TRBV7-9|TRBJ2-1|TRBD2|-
CASSLRANLAGYNEQFF
TGTGCCAGCAGCTTACGTGCCAACCTAGCGGGGTACAATGAGCAGTTCTTC
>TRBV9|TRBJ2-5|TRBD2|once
CASSVTPSGRGMETQYF
TGTGCCAGCAGCGTAACGCCTAGCGGGAGGGGTATGGAGACCCAGTACTTC
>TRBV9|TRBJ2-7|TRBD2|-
CASSPRLAGGPYEQYF
TGTGCCAGCAGCCCCAGACTAGCGGGAGGCCCCTACGAGCAGTACTTC
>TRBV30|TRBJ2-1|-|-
CAWSPIWDEQFF
TGTGCCTGGAGCCCCATCTGGGATGAGCAGTTCTTC
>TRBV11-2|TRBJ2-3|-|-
CASSLKGTDTQYF
TGTGCCAGCAGCTTAAAGGGGACAGATACGCAGTATTTT
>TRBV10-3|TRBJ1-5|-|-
CAISETKGNQPQHF
TGTGCCATCAGTGAGACCAAAGGCAATCAGCCCCAGCATTTT